The present entry profiles one T cell receptor (beta chain) with its context. Genomic DNA from each subset was divided evenly over several immunoSEQ plates. Here immunoSEQ multiplex PCR was the method, and the copy in TCRdb shows in-frame clones only, minus some. This table holds 2 million to 3 million clones, more than 80% found once. The CDR3 loop spans 16 amino acids. Germline V CDR1 and CDR2: KGHSH, LQKENI. J gave up 2 bases and V 6 bases, and 10 bases lay outside the gene matches. The sample belongs to a study of shared clonotypes between healthy human individuals. The chain has TRBV18 and TRBJ1-5; TRBD1 aligns across 7 bases. The source material was naive CD4+ T cells sorted from blood. Subset meaning: CD45RA+ positively selected. The source is a man between 18 and 29 years old in good health. This CDR3 reads CASSDTGDPRNQPQHF. CDR3 sequence (DNA): TGTGCCAGCTCTGACACAGGGGACCCCCGCAATCAGCCCCAGCATTTT.